The source of this TCR beta chain is a study of T cell responses to AZD1222 COVID-19 vaccine. About the study: Samples with a second dose at about 4 or about 12 weeks were pooled together.

Points on this clone: Its antigen remains unknown.

General study findings and limits: Only five or six AZD1222 recipients were seropositive at baseline. Spike-spanning, vaccine-associated CD4 TCRs were dominant at 160-218 and 743-854. Donors skewed white British and female; clonal diversity was possibly underestimated.

Profiled with immunoSEQ multiplex PCR; TCRdb holds only in-frame clones, not every one. This sample has more than 100,000 clones, with around 90% found just once. This CDR3 has 11 amino acids. V shed 3 bases and J shed 3 bases, with 3 bases lying between them. Germline V lookup: CDR1 SGHDN, CDR2 FVKESK. This specimen consisted of peripheral blood, obtained on day 0 of AZD1222 vaccination. The TCR sequence derives from an adult in good health. V is TRBV14 and J is TRBJ2-7; D unclear. The CDR3, as DNA: TGTGCCAGCAGCCACAGCTACGAGCAGTACTTC. The encoded protein is CASSHSYEQYF.